This is a list of T cell receptor beta chains from one sample in a study of CD8 T cells in ankylosing spondylitis. TCRdb recomputed calls from the 5' RACE reads with MiXCR, one row per CDR3 protein. In the table there are a few hundred thousand distinct CDR3 sequences, about 22% of which are singletons. Material: blood, either unsorted or a sorted T cell fraction (not recorded which). The receptors were sampled from a male donor with ankylosing spondylitis. The conserved cysteine and the conserved F or W are not part of the CDR3 here.

J gene	V gene	CDR3 protein
TRBJ2-7	TRBV4-1	ASSQDASGVTREQY
TRBJ1-5	TRBV4-2	ASSQVLVDQPQH
TRBJ2-2	TRBV5-6	ASSSQDRGRGTGELF
TRBJ2-5	TRBV7-3	ASSLQGGDDQY
TRBJ1-2	TRBV5-1	ASRLTGLQT
TRBJ1-4	TRBV6-5	ASSYLQGINEKLF
TRBJ2-1	TRBV6-2/TRBV6-3	ASRASGSYEQF
TRBJ2-7	TRBV11-3	ASSLLRTGNEQY
TRBJ2-2	TRBV9	ASSVALRGGELF
TRBJ2-1	TRBV27	ASRRGLRASSYNEQF
TRBJ2-1	TRBV12-3/TRBV12-4	ASSSPGRASEQF
TRBJ2-1	TRBV5-1	ASNIPGQANNEQF
TRBJ1-4	TRBV4-1	ASSQERTAPRNEKLF
TRBJ2-5	TRBV5-1	ASSPNPEETQY
TRBJ1-4	TRBV7-2	ASSLEAREKLF
TRBJ1-5	TRBV5-5	ASSFHSNQPQH
TRBJ2-3	TRBV28	ASSASLDTQY
TRBJ2-1	TRBV2	ASQEAPYNEQF
TRBJ1-1	TRBV5-1	ASSARGRNLNTEAF
TRBJ2-7	TRBV6-2/TRBV6-3	ASRWTGGFYEQY
TRBJ2-1	TRBV19	ASSLLAGVAGNEQF
TRBJ1-1	TRBV4-2	ASSPGQLNTEAF
TRBJ2-1	TRBV10-3	AISESAYGGSYNEQF
TRBJ1-5	TRBV20-1	SALSLGGQPQH
TRBJ1-2	TRBV25-1	ASSINGKGT
TRBJ2-2	TRBV9	ASSVARTANTGELF
TRBJ2-7	TRBV5-1	ASSSGAGRRTYEQY
TRBJ2-3	TRBV15	ATSRDSRRASRTTDTQY
TRBJ2-7	TRBV10-3	ATGASVQYEQY
TRBJ1-2	TRBV6-5	ASSSAPGSNYGYT
TRBJ2-3	TRBV3-1	ASRPAGFTDTQY
TRBJ2-1	TRBV28	ASSPLGLAGVLGEQF
TRBJ2-1	TRBV6-1	ASSESGRATEQF
TRBJ1-5	TRBV12-3/TRBV12-4	ASQRDGDIYSNQPQH
TRBJ2-7	TRBV5-6	ASINWGPGRGGEQY
TRBJ2-1	TRBV5-6	ASSLITGGSTSEQF
TRBJ1-2	TRBV5-1	ATAREGANYGYT
TRBJ1-2	TRBV28	ASSRADRGQGYT
TRBJ1-1	TRBV3-1	ASSQDMEPREAAF
TRBJ2-2	TRBV6-4	ASSGSEGTGELF
TRBJ2-1	TRBV10-3	AISESASGLYNEQF
TRBJ2-2	TRBV12-3/TRBV12-4	ASSPLAGAGTGELF
TRBJ2-7	TRBV20-1	SARSGTSGSYEQY
TRBJ2-7	TRBV3-1	ASSQDMDEQY
TRBJ2-3	TRBV6-2/TRBV6-3	ASSYFGTSTDTQY
TRBJ2-1	TRBV3-1	ASSFTGGSYNEQF
TRBJ2-4	TRBV20-1	SARVRAGDKNIQY
TRBJ2-1	TRBV2	ASSLLRMDEQF
TRBJ1-4	TRBV29-1	SVLDEKLF
TRBJ2-1	TRBV2	ASSEWTRSGREQF
TRBJ2-2	TRBV29-1	SVEGTSGRRGGELF
TRBJ1-1	TRBV7-9	ASSLAFTEAF
TRBJ1-3	TRBV27	ASSFVKEGAKGNTIY
TRBJ2-2	TRBV25-1	ASSESRGLTGELF
TRBJ2-7	TRBV19	ASSLSGGLAGEQY
TRBJ2-4	TRBV2	ASRQFGGAKNIQY
TRBJ1-6	TRBV9	ASSATTGANNSPLH
TRBJ2-7	TRBV7-2	ASSLEDKPHTYEQY
TRBJ2-5	TRBV15	ATSRDGRFGTQY